Reported below is one T cell receptor (beta chain). The CDR3 runs 17 residues. Germline V gene sequence: CDR1 SGHRS, CDR2 YFSETQ. V lost 2 bases and J lost 1; bases outside the gene matches: 9. The sample comes from a study of technical replicates of blood from a few donors. This table comes from immunoSEQ multiplex PCR, and its TCRdb copy is limited to in-frame clones, with some not included. This table has approximately 100,000 clones, around 96% appearing once. The receptor was isolated from a human donor in good health. The rearrangement uses TRBV5-1 and TRBJ2-7, with 10 bases matching TRBD1. Sequenced input: T cells isolated from PBMCs. The CDR3 nucleotides are TGCGCCAGCAGCTTCAGTTTCTCGGGACAGGGGTCCTACGAGCAGTACTTC. Amino acid sequence: CASSFSFSGQGSYEQYF.